This entry lists 13 T cell receptor beta chains sequenced from one sample in a study of blood T cell repertoires in COVID-19. Profiling relied on immunoSEQ multiplex PCR, and the TCRdb table lists in-frame clones only, not all of them. The data hold fewer than 250,000 clones, with about 80% observed a single time. The sample was peripheral blood. The receptor set was obtained from a woman aged 40 to 49 with active or convalescent COVID-19.

The V gene is TRBV6-5, the J gene TRBJ1-3, with 7 bases identical to TRBD1. The CDR3 has 13 residues. Germline assignment: CDR1 MNHEY and CDR2 SVGAGI. V was pared by 7 bases and J by 4 bases, with 4 bases of the junction left unmatched. CDR3 sequence reads: CASTGTAGNTIYF. CDR3 in DNA: TGTGCCAGCACCGGGACAGCCGGAAACACCATATATTTT.

This clone was picked up many times. This chain joins TRBV2 and TRBJ2-3; TRBD2 matches at 11 bases. The length of the CDR3 is 15 residues. The junction had 4 bases not matched to a gene; V was cut back by 2 bases and J by 6 bases. Germline V gene sequence: CDR1 SNHLY, CDR2 FYNNEI. In nucleotides, the CDR3 is TGTGCCAGCAGTGAACTAGCGGGGGGAGGTGATACGCAGTATTTT. As protein: CASSELAGGGDTQYF.

The table lists this clone with many counts. J is TRBJ2-5 and V is TRBV19, with 8 bases identical to TRBD1. This CDR3 comprises 14 residues. Trimming cost V 8 bases and J 2 bases; bases outside gene matches: 7. Per the germline V gene, CDR1 is LNHDA and CDR2 is SQIVND (reference sequence). The CDR3 DNA reads TGTGCCAGTTCTATAAACAGGGGGCAAGAGACCCAGTACTTC. Protein product: CASSINRGQETQYF.

This clone appeared a single time. The chain uses TRBV4-1 and TRBJ1-1; D remains unclear. The ends were cut back, 1 base at V and 5 bases at J, with 14 bases in the middle. Germline V lookup: CDR1 MGHRA, CDR2 YSYEKL. CDR3 size: 15 residues. CDR3 DNA sequence: TGCGCCAGCAGCCAAGTCCGTCCCGGGAGGACTGAAGCTTTCTTT. Residues: CASSQVRPGRTEAFF.

This chain links TRBV7-3 with TRBJ1-2; 9 positions match TRBD1. The CDR3 totals 17 residues. V lost 1 base and J lost 3; bases outside the gene matches: 9. Germline CDR1 and CDR2: SGHTA and FQGTGA. The CDR3 spells CASSLMGGQGADYGYTF. The DNA of the CDR3 is TGTGCCAGCAGCTTAATGGGGGGACAGGGAGCGGACTATGGCTACACCTTC. Full variable domain (remainder filled in from reference TRBV7-3 and TRBJ1-2): GAGVSQTPSNKVTEKGKYVELRCDPISGHTALYWYRQSLGQGPEFLIYFQGTGAADDSGLPNDRFFAVRPEGSVSTLKIQRTERGDSAVYLCASSLMGGQGADYGYTFGSGTRLTVV.

CDR3 in amino acids: CASRDRGSTEAFF. CDR3 in DNA: TGTGCCAGCAGAGACAGGGGTAGCACTGAAGCTTTCTTT. This rearrangement joins TRBV27 to TRBJ1-1, with 8 positions matching TRBD1. Unmatched junction bases numbered 4, after V lost 6 bases and J lost 4 bases. CDR3 length: 13 amino acids. Germline loops: CDR1 MNHEY, CDR2 SMNVEV (reference sequence).

This clone appeared a single time. The chain is built from TRBV5-4 and TRBJ2-5; 9 nucleotides agree with TRBD1. CDR1 is SGHNT, CDR2 YYREEE, per germline (reference sequence). The CDR3 length is 16 residues. After removal of 4 bases from V and 3 bases from J, the junction contained 10 bases not matched to a gene. CDR3 protein: CASSLGRRDREETQYF. The CDR3 DNA follows: TGTGCCAGCAGCCTAGGCCGCCGGGACAGGGAAGAGACCCAGTACTTC.

This rearrangement joins TRBV19 to TRBJ1-1; 7 bases map to TRBD1. Germline V gene sequence: CDR1 LNHDA, CDR2 SQIVND (reference sequence). Trimming removed 5 bases from V and 3 bases from J; junction bases left unmatched: 3. The CDR3 has 13 residues. CDR3 bases: TGTGCCAGTAGTTACAGGGGTGACACTGAAGCTTTCTTT. It specifies CASSYRGDTEAFF.

DNA for the CDR3: TGTGCCAGCAGCCGGCGGACTAGCGGGGGGCGGAACACCGGGGAGCTGTTTTTT. Protein sequence: CASSRRTSGGRNTGELFF. V and J are TRBV7-9 and TRBJ2-2; 14 positions match TRBD2. This CDR3 comprises 18 residues. V was clipped by 5 bases and J by 1 base; unmatched bases: 6. The germline V gene encodes CDR1 SEHNR and CDR2 FQNEAQ (reference sequence).

Regarding this clone: The sample has other DNA sequences that encode this CDR3 too. CDR3 loop: CASSPRTGYNSPLHF. The CDR3, as DNA: TGTGCCAGCAGTCCACGGACAGGCTATAATTCACCCCTCCACTTT. The chain recombines TRBV6-5 with TRBJ1-6; 7 bases map to TRBD1. The trim removed 5 bases at V and 3 bases at J, leaving 4 bases unmatched. CDR1 and CDR2 from the germline V gene are MNHEY and SVGAGI. CDR3 length: 15 residues.

The rearrangement uses TRBV5-8 and TRBJ1-1; D not resolved. Germline V gives CDR1 SGHTS, CDR2 YDEGEE. V lost 0 bases and J lost 0, with 9 bases in between. The CDR3 contains 15 residues. This CDR3 reads CASSLVTVVNTEAFF. The CDR3 DNA sequence: TGTGCCAGCAGCTTGGTAACAGTCGTGAACACTGAAGCTTTCTTT. Filled out from reference TRBV5-8 and TRBJ1-1, the complete variable domain reads EAGVTQSPTHLIKTRGQQATLRCSPISGHTSVYWYQQALGLGLQFLLWYDEGEERNRGNFPPRFSGRQFPNYSSELNVNALELEDSALYLCASSLVTVVNTEAFFGQGTRLTVV.

This clone was seen once. The rearrangement links TRBV7-8 to TRBJ1-5; TRBD1 aligns across 9 bases. The CDR3 spans 17 residues. The ends lost 1 base at V and 0 bases at J; junction bases unmatched: 4. CDR1 is SGHVS and CDR2 is FQNEAQ in the germline V gene. The CDR3 region is CASSLVGTGYSNQPQHF. DNA for the CDR3: TGTGCCAGCAGCTTAGTAGGGACAGGGTATAGCAATCAGCCCCAGCATTTT.

This rearrangement joins TRBV28 to TRBJ2-3; 7 bases are shared with TRBD2. CDR3 length: 16 amino acids. Germline V gene data show CDR1 as MDHEN and CDR2 as SYDVKM. Trimming cost V 4 bases and J 4 bases; bases outside gene matches: 11. The CDR3 is CASSWVKRGGPDTQYF. The DNA for the CDR3 is TGTGCCAGCAGTTGGGTGAAGAGGGGAGGGCCAGATACGCAGTATTTT.